The TCR beta chain described here comes from a study of sequential checkpoint blockade in melanoma (dated by TCRdb to about 2019). Notes on the research overall: In a 1:1 randomization, patients received either first-line nivolumab then ipilimumab (arm A) or ipilimumab then nivolumab (arm B). Maintenance nivolumab came after each of the two trial sequences. Study-wide findings and limitations: Larger, independent patient cohorts are needed to validate the response-prediction model that combines TCR metrics and mutation burden.

The immunoSEQ Assay was used to immunosequence TCRbeta CDR3 regions from genomic DNA. Prior to high-throughput sequencing, genomic DNA was amplified by bias-controlled multiplex PCR. The authors processed their data as follows. To quantify the absolute abundance of each unique TCRbeta CDR3 region, the sequences were collapsed and filtered. Clonality was defined as 1 minus Pielou's evenness and was calculated using productive rearrangements only. A previously published method was used to identify clones with significantly greater frequencies in on-treatment samples than in baseline samples. TCRdb provides this immuneACCESS table in a form limited to in-frame rearrangements. Some clones are lacking; in checked studies, under half of them reflect an unresolved V gene, and why the rest are absent is not known. V, J and clone size are those of that table, while D and trimming were read from the DNA. For this sample the table gives about 18,000 clones, of which about 69% were detected only once. The ten most abundant clones make up 15% to 20% of the sample.

As to this clone: Its target antigen remains unknown. No base quality values were provided; no much bigger clone lies one nucleotide off.

The CDR3 holds 15 amino acids from the cysteine to the phenylalanine. The read is trimmed to its CDR3 DNA, 45 bases read in frame from base 1. Relative to germline, V is missing 0 bases and J is missing 5 bases, with 7 bases of the junction outside any gene match. Via the germline V gene, CDR1 is SGHRS and CDR2 YFSETQ. Taken with the paper, the label for treatment or condition translates to: randomized to nivolumab then ipilimumab (arm A) or the reverse (arm B). None of the trial patients had been given prior DNA-damaging chemotherapy. A FACS Aria II flow cytometer was used to sort live CD3+CD8+ cells that were negative for CD19 and CD56 from thawed PBMCs. Samples were obtained from patients with melanoma enrolled in CheckMate 064, a randomized, open-label phase II trial of sequential checkpoint blockade. Peripheral blood mononuclear cells were collected by leukapheresis, purified with Ficoll-Paque, and frozen in human serum with about 10% DMSO. Immediately after sorting, the purity of the sorted blood CD3+CD8+ cells was confirmed to be >98%, and DNA was then extracted.

The chain joins TRBV5-1 to TRBJ2-5, with TRBD1 identical over 7 junction bases. The TCR comes from a human donor with melanoma. The source material was CD8+ T cells sorted from blood (inferred from file names), sampled from a patient given nivolumab and ipilimumab in sequence. The nucleotide sequence is TGCGCCAGCAGCTTGGCCATAGGGGGCCTCGAGACCCAGTACTTC. This sequence encodes CASSLAIGGLETQYF.